The table lists the clone carrying this TCR beta chain with a few counts. CDR1 and CDR2 from the germline V gene are SGHKS and YYEKEE (reference sequence). Trimming cost V 3 bases and J 6 bases, with 16 bases left between them. The CDR3 has 16 amino acids. Semi-nested PCR with Nested Universal Primer A followed constant-region reverse priming of full-length variable regions. One entry per CDR3 protein results from TCRdb running MiXCR on the 5' RACE reads. The profile covers some 64,000 distinct CDR3 sequences, with under 25% appearing a single time and just under 3% taken by the ten largest. The rearrangement links TRBV5-5 to TRBJ1-6; D possibly corresponds to TRBD1 (5 bases). Sequencing was carried out using memory CD4+ T cells sorted from a lymph node. Indicated subset: memory CD4+ T cells, CD4+CD45RO+CD25-. This receptor was identified in a female donor with breast cancer. DNA of the CDR3: TGTGCCAGCAGCTCCCCCCGCGGGGACCCTAATTCACCCCTCCACTTT. It specifies CASSSPRGDPNSPLHF.